This T cell receptor beta chain was identified in a study of CXCR3-negative and CXCR3-positive naive CD8 T cells. 5' RACE that incorporated UMI labels was used to prepare the TRB cDNA libraries. TCRdb reprocessed the 5' RACE reads; each CDR3 protein has one entry and no DNA is given. The ten top clones account for over 1.2%, within a sample of tens of thousands of distinct CDR3 sequences. Points on this clonotype: The antigen is unknown.

Notes on the study in general: Naive cells, whether CXCR3-negative or CXCR3-positive, had similar TRBV-TRBJ usage, while memory cells differed.

Germline assignment: CDR1 SGHAT and CDR2 FQNNGV. CDR3 length equals 15 residues. Specimen: naive CXCR3- CD8+ T cells from blood. Subset indicated: CD45RO-CCR7+CD27+CD95- naive CD8+ T cells lacking CXCR3 (TNR3-). The rearrangement links TRBV11-2 to TRBJ2-1; the TRBD1 assignment by TCRdb is unverifiable without DNA. The receptor was derived from a human donor in good health. Some clones in this sample may be carry-over from other donors' samples. CDR3 sequence reads: CASSGMTGEVNEQFF.